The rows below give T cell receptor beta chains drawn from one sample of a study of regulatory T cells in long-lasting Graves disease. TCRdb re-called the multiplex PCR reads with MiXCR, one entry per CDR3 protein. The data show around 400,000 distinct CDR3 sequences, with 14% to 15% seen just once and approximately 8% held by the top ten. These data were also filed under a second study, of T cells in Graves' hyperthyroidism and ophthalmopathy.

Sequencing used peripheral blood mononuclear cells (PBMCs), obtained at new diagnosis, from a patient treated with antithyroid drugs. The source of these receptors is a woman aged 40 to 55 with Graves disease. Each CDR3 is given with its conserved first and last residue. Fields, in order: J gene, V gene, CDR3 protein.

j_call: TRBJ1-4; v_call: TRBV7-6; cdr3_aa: CASSLGFSNEKLFF
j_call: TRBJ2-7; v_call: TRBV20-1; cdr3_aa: CSARMSTLGDEQYF
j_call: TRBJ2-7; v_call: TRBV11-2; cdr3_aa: CASSPPMGYEQYF
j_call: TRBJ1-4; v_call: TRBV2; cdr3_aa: CASSEGSGTGGPKLFF
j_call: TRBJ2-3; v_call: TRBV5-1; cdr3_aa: CASGSPSGTDTQYF
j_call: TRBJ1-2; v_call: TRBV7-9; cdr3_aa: CASSPTDRVGGYTF
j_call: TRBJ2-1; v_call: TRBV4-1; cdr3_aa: CASSQDGLATNEQFF
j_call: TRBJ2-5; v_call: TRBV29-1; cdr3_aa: CSVLAGVAETQYF
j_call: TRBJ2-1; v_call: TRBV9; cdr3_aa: CASSPTLALNEQFF
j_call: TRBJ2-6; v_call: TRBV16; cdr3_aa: CASSQRRAGANVLTF
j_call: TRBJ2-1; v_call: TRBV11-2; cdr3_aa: CASSHGTAFSYNEQFF
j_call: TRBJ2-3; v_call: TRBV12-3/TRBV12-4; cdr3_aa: CASTPRLLAGMADTQYF
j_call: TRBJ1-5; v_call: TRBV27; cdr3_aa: CASSLSEAHQPQHF
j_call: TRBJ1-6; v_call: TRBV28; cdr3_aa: CASSLSRSGRSYNSPLHF
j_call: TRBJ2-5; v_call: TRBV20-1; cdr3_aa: CSARDMKTQYF
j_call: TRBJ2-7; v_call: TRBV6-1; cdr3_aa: CASNLRTSGTSEQYF
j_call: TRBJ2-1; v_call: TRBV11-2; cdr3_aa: CASSLGLAGAGGENEQFF
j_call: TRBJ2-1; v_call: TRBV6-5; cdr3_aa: CASSYKTQDEQFF
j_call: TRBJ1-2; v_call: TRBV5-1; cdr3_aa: CASSFGDRAGGYTF
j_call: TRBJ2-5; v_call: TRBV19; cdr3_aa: CASSIGQGGGETQYF
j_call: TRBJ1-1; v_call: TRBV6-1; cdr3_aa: CASTPRTGGPLGTEAFF
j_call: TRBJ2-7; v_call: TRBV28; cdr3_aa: CASSFSDAYEQYF
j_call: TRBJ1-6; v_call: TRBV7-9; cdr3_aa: CASSFGQGANSPLHF
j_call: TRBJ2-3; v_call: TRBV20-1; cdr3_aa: CSARDPPAGDTQYF
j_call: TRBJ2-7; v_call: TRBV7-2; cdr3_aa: CASSWGDTYEQYF
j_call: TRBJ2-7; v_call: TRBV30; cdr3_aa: CAWSMGRDEQYF
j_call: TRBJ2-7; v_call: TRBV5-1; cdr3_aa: CASSYNPTVPTYEQYF
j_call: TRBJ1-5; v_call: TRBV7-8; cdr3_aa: CASSLAANQPQHF
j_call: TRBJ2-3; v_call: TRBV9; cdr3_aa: CASSVKPQAADTQYF
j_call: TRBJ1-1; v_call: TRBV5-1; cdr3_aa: CASSLSNQGGTEAFF
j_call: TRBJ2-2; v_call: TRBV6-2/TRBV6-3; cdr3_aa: CASLWASAGELFF
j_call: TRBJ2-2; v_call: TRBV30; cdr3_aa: CAWSWSGRLANTGELFF
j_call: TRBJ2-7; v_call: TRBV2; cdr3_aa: CASSDWDRVLSDEQYF
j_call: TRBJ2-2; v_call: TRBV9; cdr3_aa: CASSIGPGAPITNTGELFF
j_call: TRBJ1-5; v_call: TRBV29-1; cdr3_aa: CSAQPGGPNSPQHF
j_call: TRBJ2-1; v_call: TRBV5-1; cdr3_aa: CASSLGGGRAYNEQFF
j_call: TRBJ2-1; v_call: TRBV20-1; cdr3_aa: CSAIGLAGGNEQFF
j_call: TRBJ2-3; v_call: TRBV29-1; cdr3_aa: CSVVRVSTDTQYF
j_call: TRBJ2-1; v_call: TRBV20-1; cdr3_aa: CSAREAGGPHNEQFF
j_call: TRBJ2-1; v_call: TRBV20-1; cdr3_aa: CSAEGGTEVEFF
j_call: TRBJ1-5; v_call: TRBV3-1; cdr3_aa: CASSQDPRADQPQHF
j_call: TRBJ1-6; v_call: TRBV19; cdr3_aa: CASSIRTDNNSPLHF
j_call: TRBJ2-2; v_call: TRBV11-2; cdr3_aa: CASSSNNRAGELFF
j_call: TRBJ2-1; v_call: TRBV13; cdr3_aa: CASSEGTRQVNEQFF
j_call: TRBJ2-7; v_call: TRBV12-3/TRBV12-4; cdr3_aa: CASSGTGGSYEQYF
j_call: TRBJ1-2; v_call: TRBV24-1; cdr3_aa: CATRDGGNYGYTF
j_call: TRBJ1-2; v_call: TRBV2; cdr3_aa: CASSKGRQVNFGYTF
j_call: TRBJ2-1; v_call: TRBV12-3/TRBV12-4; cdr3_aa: CASSFQGADNEQFF
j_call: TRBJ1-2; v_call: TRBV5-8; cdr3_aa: CASSLVGDSGYGYTF
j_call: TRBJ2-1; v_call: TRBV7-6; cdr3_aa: CASSEERTSGTNEQFF
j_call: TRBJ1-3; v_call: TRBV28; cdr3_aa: CASKAGAAGNTIYF
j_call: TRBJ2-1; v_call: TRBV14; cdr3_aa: CASSPGPGGTNSTYNEQFF
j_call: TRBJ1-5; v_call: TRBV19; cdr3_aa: CASSTRSGNSNQPQHF
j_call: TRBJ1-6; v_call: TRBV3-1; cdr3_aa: CASSQMAGGSPLHF
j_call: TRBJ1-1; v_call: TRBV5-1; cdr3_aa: CASRPDSNTEAFF